The 32 T cell receptor beta chains in this list originate from one sample, sequenced in a study of blood T cell repertoires in COVID-19. Clones were sequenced by immunoSEQ multiplex PCR, and TCRdb holds only the in-frame ones, with some missing. The repertoire includes over 300,000 clones, roughly 90% of them detected once, and approximately 0.96% sits in the top ten. The sample taken for sequencing was PBMCs or T cells enriched from blood (not recorded which). These receptors were taken from a woman in her thirties with acute COVID-19.

The genes are TRBV15 and TRBJ1-2; possibly TRBD1 for D (5 bases). The CDR3 is made up of 16 amino acids. In germline, CDR1 is LNHNV, CDR2 YYDKDF (reference sequence). The V and J ends lost 0 bases and 8 bases respectively, with 19 bases between them. This CDR3 reads CATSRDRFPGFRGYTF. CDR3 nucleotide sequence: TGTGCCACCAGCAGAGATCGGTTCCCAGGGTTTCGCGGCTACACCTTC.

J is TRBJ1-2 and V is TRBV5-1; the D gene is possibly TRBD1 (6 bases). The V gene lost 2 bases and the J gene lost 4 bases, with 9 bases spanning the gap. This CDR3 is 13 amino acids long. Germline-derived CDR1 and CDR2 are SGHRS and YFSETQ. The CDR3 coding sequence is TGCGCCAGCAGCTTAAAGGACAGCTATGGCTACACCTTC. Translating it yields CASSLKDSYGYTF.

V and J are TRBV14 and TRBJ2-7; 11 bases are a match to TRBD2. The length of the CDR3 is 16 residues. From germline, CDR1 is SGHDN and CDR2 FVKESK. V gave up 0 bases and J gave up 1 base; unmatched junction bases: 2. CDR3 protein: CASSQEGTSGSYEQYF. CDR3 DNA: TGTGCCAGCAGCCAAGAGGGGACTAGCGGTTCCTACGAGCAGTACTTC.

This clone has a single count. The limits of the CDR3 on the DNA are not certain, so only TCRdb's listed CDR3 is given. The chain joins TRBV27 to TRBJ2-3; TRBD1, the table's D call, lacks a check against the DNA. The CDR3 spans 17 amino acids, including both terminal residues. Germline CDR1 reads MNHEY; CDR2 reads SMNVEV (reference sequence). The CDR3 sequence: CASSGTAMFFGTDTQYF.

The table lists this clone with a count of one. This chain joins TRBV28 and TRBJ2-7; 8 positions agree with TRBD1. V lost 10 bases, J lost 2 bases, and 10 bases stayed unmatched. From germline, CDR1 is MDHEN and CDR2 SYDVKM. This CDR3 is built from 14 residues. Here the CDR3 DNA reads TGTGCCACCGGAGGGGAACAGGGGGCCTACGAGCAGTACTTC. Its protein product is CATGGEQGAYEQYF.

V is TRBV5-1 and J is TRBJ1-1; D call uncertain. Trimming stripped 0 bases from V and 5 bases from J, with 11 bases between. CDR1 is SGHRS and CDR2 is YFSETQ in the germline V gene. CDR3 length equals 14 residues. In nucleotides, the CDR3 is TGCGCCAGCAGCTTGGTGGTAGGGAGGACTGAAGCTTTCTTT. Protein sequence: CASSLVVGRTEAFF. Looking up the rest from reference TRBV5-1 and TRBJ1-1 gives the full variable domain: KAGVTQTPRYLIKTRGQQVTLSCSPISGHRSVSWYQQTPGQGLQFLFEYFSETQRNKGNFPGRFSGRQFSNSRSEMNVSTLELGDSALYLCASSLVVGRTEAFFGQGTRLTVV.

Notes on this clone: The sample holds other DNA sequences that translate to the same CDR3. This chain uses TRBV2 with TRBJ2-1; maybe TRBD1 (5 bases). CDR1 is SNHLY, CDR2 FYNNEI, per germline. V was pared by 1 base and J by 2 bases, with 6 bases between. The CDR3 runs 14 residues. CDR3 DNA sequence: TGTGCCAGCAGTGAAGGGGGCGCCTACAATGAGCAGTTCTTC. Protein: CASSEGGAYNEQFF.

The V call is TRBV7-9, the J call TRBJ1-4; maybe TRBD1 (5 bases). V was trimmed by 2 bases and J by 8 bases, leaving 12 bases between them. CDR3 length: 14 residues. Germline V gene sequence: CDR1 SEHNR, CDR2 FQNEAQ (reference sequence). The CDR3 sequence is CASSLSQGDEKLFF. The CDR3 region has the DNA TGTGCCAGCAGCTTATCTCAGGGTGACGAAAAACTGTTTTTT.

This chain joins TRBV7-3 and TRBJ1-1, with TRBD1 matching over 10 bases. CDR1 and CDR2 (germline): SGHTA, FQGTGA. The CDR3 runs to 14 residues. Trimming took 5 bases from V and 10 from J; bases not matched to a gene: 10. The CDR3 loop is CASSPSGQGGVAFF. CDR3 coding DNA: TGTGCCAGCAGCCCTTCCGGACAGGGGGGGGTAGCTTTCTTT.

The V call is TRBV5-4, the J call TRBJ2-7, with 7 bases matching TRBD1. CDR3 length: 14 amino acids. V dropped 3 bases and J dropped 0; count of bases not matched to a gene: 3. Germline lookup yields CDR1 SGHNT and CDR2 YYREEE (reference sequence). The CDR3 nucleotides read TGTGCCAGCAGCTCCCGGGACAGCTCCTACGAGCAGTACTTC. This codes for CASSSRDSSYEQYF.

This clone was recorded a few times. The genes are TRBV7-4 and TRBJ1-4; 9 nucleotides align to TRBD1. Trimming at V came to 1 base and at J to 6 bases, leaving 6 bases not matched to a gene. The CDR3 runs to 16 residues. Germline V gene lookup returns CDR1 SGHVT and CDR2 SQSDAQ. CDR3 sequence: CASSLESGTGHEKLFF. In DNA, the CDR3 is TGTGCCAGCAGCTTAGAGTCTGGGACAGGGCATGAAAAACTGTTTTTT.

This sequence joins TRBV6-4 and TRBJ1-2; maybe TRBD1 (5 bases). V dropped 7 bases and J dropped 8 bases, with 11 bases sitting between them. The CDR3 sequence is 11 residues long. The germline V gene has CDR1 MRHNA and CDR2 SNTAGT. The CDR3 nucleotides read TGTGCCAGCAAGGAGGGGATAGGCTACACCTTC. Protein: CASKEGIGYTF.

DNA for the CDR3: TGTGCCAGCAGTGCGGACAGGGACTCCTACGAGCAGTACTTC. As protein: CASSADRDSYEQYF. The rearrangement links TRBV2 to TRBJ2-7; 8 nucleotides agree with TRBD1. Trimming took 4 bases from V and 0 from J; bases not matched to a gene: 2. The germline gives CDR1 SNHLY, CDR2 FYNNEI. The CDR3 contains 14 residues.

The chain has TRBV6-5 and TRBJ2-7; 8 bases are shared with TRBD1. The CDR3 sequence is 11 residues long. V lost 10 bases and J lost 11; bases outside the gene matches: 10. Germline V gene data show CDR1 as MNHEY and CDR2 as SVGAGI. Here the CDR3 DNA reads TGTGCCATCTCTGGACAGGGAAGGGAGTACTTC. The encoded protein is CAISGQGREYF.

This clone was counted a few times. The V and J genes are TRBV10-1 and TRBJ2-3; TRBD2 matches 11 bases. The V and J ends lost 6 bases and 4 bases, in that order; junction bases with no gene match: 6. This CDR3 has 15 residues. Germline V gives CDR1 WNHNN, CDR2 SYGVQD (reference sequence). The CDR3 nucleotides read TGCGCCAGCAGACCCACTAGCGGGGGCCCAGATACGCAGTATTTT. Amino acid sequence: CASRPTSGGPDTQYF.

This sequence joins TRBV5-1 and TRBJ2-3; tentative D call: TRBD2 (5 bases). Trimming cost V 0 bases and J 1 base, with 9 bases left between them. This CDR3 is 15 amino acids long. CDR1 SGHRS and CDR2 YFSETQ come from the germline V gene. The CDR3 DNA reads TGCGCCAGCAGCTTGGATGTGGGAGGCACAGATACGCAGTATTTT. Its translation: CASSLDVGGTDTQYF.

J is TRBJ1-3 and V is TRBV9; no firm D call. The V and J ends lost 2 bases and 4 bases respectively, with 10 bases between them. This CDR3 is built from 14 residues. Germline V gene data show CDR1 as SGDLS and CDR2 as YYNGEE. Here the CDR3 reads CASSVSGNGNTIYF. In DNA, the CDR3 is TGTGCCAGCAGCGTCTCGGGAAACGGAAACACCATATATTTT.

This clone was counted once. This chain joins TRBV19 and TRBJ2-7, with 8 bases aligning to TRBD2. Germline values: CDR1 LNHDA, CDR2 SQIVND (reference sequence). The V and J ends lost 7 bases and 2 bases, in that order; junction bases with no gene match: 13. CDR3 size: 16 residues. In nucleotides, the CDR3 is TGTGCCAGTACCGCAGGCGGCGGGGGGAGCACCTACGAGCAGTACTTC. It translates to CASTAGGGGSTYEQYF.

The V call is TRBV9, the J call TRBJ2-7; 10 nucleotides agree with TRBD1. CDR3 length equals 15 residues. V was pared by 4 bases and J by 5 bases, with 9 bases of the junction left unmatched. The germline V gene has CDR1 SGDLS and CDR2 YYNGEE. CDR3 nucleotide sequence: TGTGCCAGCAGCCCTCGCGGGGGGACAGGGGACGAGCAGTACTTC. Amino acids: CASSPRGGTGDEQYF. Filled out from reference TRBV9 and TRBJ2-7, the complete variable domain reads DSGVTQTPKHLITATGQRVTLRCSPRSGDLSVYWYQQSLDQGLQFLIQYYNGEERAKGNILERFSAQQFPDLHSELNLSSLELGDSALYFCASSPRGGTGDEQYFGPGTRLTVT.

The chain employs TRBV6-2 or TRBV6-3 and TRBJ1-1; 10 bases line up with TRBD1. The germline V gene has CDR1 MNHEY and CDR2 SVGEGT. The trim removed 5 bases at V and 1 base at J, leaving 10 bases unmatched. This CDR3 spans 17 amino acids. Written as DNA, the CDR3 is TGTGCCAGCAGTAATGGACAGGGGGAGTGGTCGAACACTGAAGCTTTCTTT. Translated: CASSNGQGEWSNTEAFF.

V and J are TRBV7-2 and TRBJ2-3, with 11 bases that match TRBD2. This CDR3 comprises 17 residues. CDR1 and CDR2 from the germline V gene are SGHTA and FQGNSA. V lost 4 bases and J lost 6; bases outside the gene matches: 12. Here the CDR3 reads CASSSRVASGGWDTQYF. CDR3 coding DNA: TGTGCCAGCAGCTCTAGGGTGGCTAGCGGGGGGTGGGATACGCAGTATTTT.

The J gene is TRBJ2-7, the V gene TRBV4-1; possible D gene TRBD1, 7 bases. Trimming removed 6 bases at V and 3 bases at J, with 15 bases between. Per germline, CDR1 MGHRA and CDR2 YSYEKL. The CDR3 has 14 amino acids. The CDR3 loop reads CASSRTRGDYEQYF. The CDR3 DNA reads as TGCGCCAGCAGTCGGACCAGGGGGGACTACGAGCAGTACTTC.

This rearrangement joins TRBV24-1 to TRBJ2-7; TRBD1 agrees at 7 bases. The CDR3 covers 15 residues. Trimming took 7 bases from V and 3 from J; bases not matched to a gene: 11. Germline CDR1 reads KGHDR; CDR2 reads SFDVKD. Written as DNA, the CDR3 is TGTGCCACCAGCGGTATTGCAGGGGGTAACTACGAGCAGTACTTC. It is translated as CATSGIAGGNYEQYF.

The CDR3 region is CASSQGLAGYNEQFF. The CDR3, as DNA: TGTGCCAGCAGCCAGGGACTAGCGGGTTACAATGAGCAGTTCTTC. The V call is TRBV5-6, the J call TRBJ2-1, with 12 bases matching TRBD2. Germline-derived CDR1 and CDR2 are SGHDT and YYEEEE. V shed 4 bases and J 4 bases; nucleotides not matched to a gene: 3. The CDR3 length is 15 residues.

The chain employs TRBV5-1 and TRBJ2-5; 7 bases map to TRBD2. This CDR3 is built from 13 residues. After removal of 3 bases from V and 5 bases from J, the junction contained 4 bases not matched to a gene. CDR1 is SGHRS, CDR2 YFSETQ, per germline. CDR3 nucleotides: TGCGCCAGCAGCTCTCCGCGGGGGGAGACCCAGTACTTC. Translated: CASSSPRGETQYF.

The chain couples TRBV2 to TRBJ1-1; 7 positions agree with TRBD1. V lost 6 bases and J lost 8; bases outside the gene matches: 6. Germline-derived CDR1 and CDR2 are SNHLY and FYNNEI. The CDR3 consists of 12 residues. In nucleotides, the CDR3 is TGTGCCAGCAGGGAGGGGGCCGGAGAAGCTTTCTTT. Its protein is CASREGAGEAFF.

This clone turned up a few times. The J gene is TRBJ1-2, the V gene TRBV6-5, with 9 nucleotides matching TRBD1. The ends lost 10 bases at V and 7 bases at J; junction bases unmatched: 13. The germline gives CDR1 MNHEY, CDR2 SVGAGI. The CDR3 is 14 amino acids. CDR3 bases: TGTGCCACCCAACAGGGGGCGCAACGTTCTGGCTACACCTTC. As protein: CATQQGAQRSGYTF.

This clone rates as medium-sized. J is TRBJ2-3 and V is TRBV6-4; TRBD2 matches at 14 bases. Germline V gene sequence: CDR1 MRHNA, CDR2 SNTAGT. The length of the CDR3 is 15 residues. V shed 4 bases, J shed 4 bases, and the junction held 1 base outside the gene matches. The CDR3 DNA reads as TGTGCCAGCAGTGGACTAGCGGGGGGGGCAGATACGCAGTATTTT. This encodes CASSGLAGGADTQYF.

The chain is built from TRBV18 and TRBJ2-4; D may be TRBD1 (6 bases). The CDR3 runs 14 residues. Germline CDR1 KGHSH, CDR2 LQKENI. The V end lost 3 bases, the J end lost 0 bases, and 6 bases lay between the germline ends. CDR3 loop: CASSPDRAKNIQYF. As DNA, the CDR3 is TGTGCCAGCTCACCGGACAGAGCCAAAAACATTCAGTACTTC.

The count of this clone is one. The chain recombines TRBV29-1 with TRBJ2-3; TRBD1 is a possible D gene (6 bases). Germline V CDR1 and CDR2: SQVTM, ANQGSEA. The V and J ends lost 2 bases and 1 base respectively, with 10 bases between them. The CDR3 has 14 amino acids. The CDR3 nucleotides are TGCAGCGTTGAACCAGGGGCCGGCACAGATACGCAGTATTTT. This translates into CSVEPGAGTDTQYF.

This chain uses TRBV5-8 with TRBJ1-6, with a weak D call TRBD1 (5 bases). The ends were cut back, 4 bases at V and 4 bases at J, with 18 bases in the middle. This CDR3 has 17 amino acids. Germline V gives CDR1 SGHTS, CDR2 YDEGEE. CDR3 residues: CASSQWGGYVYNSPLHF. The CDR3 nucleotides read TGTGCCAGCAGCCAGTGGGGGGGGTACGTATATAATTCACCCCTCCACTTT.

The CDR3 loop reads CASSLGGGARQYF. CDR3 DNA sequence: TGTGCCAGCAGCCTCGGCGGGGGGGCCCGGCAGTATTTT. The V and J genes are TRBV3-1 (or the pseudogene TRBV3-2) and TRBJ2-3; TRBD2 aligns across 9 bases. The CDR3 has 13 amino acids. V gave up 4 bases and J gave up 11 bases; unmatched junction bases: 7. Per germline, CDR1 LGHDT and CDR2 YNNKEL (reference sequence).